The rows below give T cell receptor beta chains drawn from one sample of a study of shared clonotypes between healthy human individuals. Using immunoSEQ multiplex PCR, the repertoire was profiled, and TCRdb retains in-frame clones only, with some absent. This table holds about 2.2 million clones, over 85% found once. Sequencing was done on a sample of naive CD8+ T cells from PBMCs. Every receptor here comes from a man in his late teens or twenties in good health. Some clones in this sample may be carry-over from other donors' samples. CDR3s include the opening cysteine and the closing phenylalanine or tryptophan.

>TRBV7-9|TRBJ1-4
CASSLTPKRSREKLFF
>TRBV7-2|TRBJ1-1
CASSIIQGRNTEAFF
>TRBV6-6|TRBJ1-2
CASSYSNRGSRGYTF
>TRBV27|TRBJ2-7
CASTRTGNPYEQYF
>TRBV27|TRBJ2-7
CASSLTGGAVQYF
>TRBV9|TRBJ2-5
CASSPAQQGTAREETQYF
>TRBV9|TRBJ2-1
CASSDGTGNEQFF
>TRBV19|TRBJ1-2
CAGIKNYGYTF
>TRBV6-1|TRBJ2-3
CASSEWGSFTDTQYF
>TRBV29-1|TRBJ2-7
CSVIRNYEQYF
>TRBV5-1|TRBJ2-7
CASRAGTGAADYEQYF
>TRBV27|TRBJ2-5
CASSSKRDHLQETQYF
>TRBV7-2|TRBJ1-5
CASSPGPDQPQHF
>TRBV11-2|TRBJ2-3
CASSYWGDRGTDTQYF
>TRBV6-6|TRBJ1-2
CASSYSRGGDGYTF
>TRBV27|TRBJ2-7
CASSYGSAYEQYF
>TRBV5-6|TRBJ2-5
CASSLAGGETQYF
>TRBV6-5|TRBJ2-7
CASSPKLPVPYEQYF
>TRBV19|TRBJ1-1
CASSIWGRSEAFF
>TRBV7-2|TRBJ2-1
CASSLDRGRGYNEQFF
>TRBV28|TRBJ2-7
CASSPSGVPLYEQYF
>TRBV27|TRBJ2-7
CASSSFQGYEQYF
>TRBV15|TRBJ2-1
CATSRGFDRPLAQFF
>TRBV27|TRBJ1-1
CASSLSRTANTEAFF
>TRBV27|TRBJ2-7
CASSLGPGQGAFYEQYF
>TRBV30|TRBJ2-7
CAVVPREGLEQYF
>TRBV28|TRBJ2-2
CASSPMGVNTGELFF
>TRBV9|TRBJ2-2
CASSAQGKDTGELFF
>TRBV28|TRBJ1-5
CASRQDRGGNQPQHF
>TRBV27|TRBJ1-1
CASSLSRGNTEAFF
>TRBV5-4|TRBJ1-2
CASSSTGTGSGYTF
>TRBV7-6|TRBJ2-5
CASSFLAELQETQYF
>TRBV25-1|TRBJ2-7
CASSDWDREDGEQYF
>TRBV18|TRBJ1-1
CASSPPEQNTEAFF
>TRBV6-5|TRBJ2-7
CASSYVRGGYEQYF
>TRBV27|TRBJ2-7
CASSPTGRSYEQYF
>TRBV28|TRBJ2-7
CASSPRQASYEQYF
>TRBV15|TRBJ2-7
CATSRDHLPGLEGVNEQYF
>TRBV7-3|TRBJ1-5
CASSLTGGADQPQHF
>TRBV4-3|TRBJ2-4
CASSQGTFLAKNIQYF
>TRBV10-3|TRBJ1-1
CAISESAGRPKAFF
>TRBV7-9|TRBJ2-1
CASSLDGNEQFF
>TRBV5-6|TRBJ2-1
CASSLGLAGLSGEQFF
>TRBV28|TRBJ2-7
CASSPEGHEQYF
>TRBV6-4|TRBJ1-2
CASSDLTGNYGYTF
>TRBV19|TRBJ1-1
CARRGTDTEAFF
>TRBV10-3|TRBJ2-3
CAIAGPWEGDTQYF
>TRBV28|TRBJ2-5
CASSFDRVQETQYF
>TRBV7-6|TRBJ2-3
CASSLLTASSTDTQYF
>TRBV5-1|TRBJ2-3
CASSLLAGGPADTQYF
>TRBV6-5|TRBJ1-6
CASSSDRDNSPLHF
>TRBV6-1|TRBJ2-7
CASSGRYGISYEQYF
>TRBV28|TRBJ2-5
CASSLGLAQETQYF